This paragraph covers one T cell receptor (beta chain) sequence. The antigen it binds to is not known. Nothing much larger sits one base from this clone, and base qualities are not available. The CDR3 regions of human TCRbeta chains were subjected to immunosequencing. The source study handled its data this way. TCRs in the repertoires were compared against a reference library of SARS-CoV-2-specific TCRs that had been generated with the MIRA antigen-specificity platform. Breadth was defined as the fraction of unique TCRs that were SARS-CoV-2-associated. Depth was defined as the fraction of total T cells that were SARS-CoV-2-associated. Using the MIRA data, each spike-specific TCR was assigned both to the spike region to which the TCR was reactive and to a CD4 or CD8 class. Log10-transformed breadth and depth values were compared by one-way ANOVA with Sidak's multiple comparisons tests. The table comes from immuneACCESS by way of TCRdb, which keeps in-frame sequences with V and J called. Part of the clones is missing from these tables; in studies checked, under half for an unresolved V gene and the rest for unknown reasons. V and J calls and clone size are those listed in that table; D and trimming were worked out from the DNA. The sample contains tens of thousands of clones, around 92% of them found a single time. The top ten hold roughly 2.8% of the sample.

The data derive from a study of T cell responses to AZD1222 COVID-19 vaccine (dated by TCRdb to the early 2020s). About the investigation overall: TCR sequencing covered about 230 trial participants: 200 to 220 given two doses of AZD1222 and approximately 26 given two doses of MenACWY control vaccine. Enrollment into the trials was organized by age into subgroups of 18-55, 56-69 and 70-plus years, and those subgroups contained around 150, 28 and 57 TCR-sequenced participants, respectively.

CDR1 and CDR2 are drawn from the germline V gene (reference sequence): LNHDA, SQIVND. V lost 4 bases and J lost 3 bases, and the count of bases not matched to a germline gene is 2. The CDR3 has 13 amino acids, counting the end cysteine and phenylalanine. The DNA shown is the 39-base CDR3, in frame from base 1. Interpreted using the paper, the time point label stands for: baseline before first vaccination. The treatment or condition label on this specimen signifies: meningococcal conjugate vaccine given as trial control. Vaccinee samples were obtained from the UK trials COV001 and COV002, which included a single-blind randomized controlled phase 2/3 trial of AZD1222 (ChAdOx1 nCoV-19) in healthy adults. Trial participant PBMC samples were collected at day 0 and day 28 after the second dose for TCRbeta chain sequencing. The full study reports these points: Because no day 14 peak-response samples were available, repertoires were characterized only after the peak T cell response. After two AZD1222 doses, spike-specific TCR breadth and depth were significantly higher than at day 0 and than in MenACWY recipients. Epitopes outside the regions mutated in the B.1.351 and B.1.1.7 variants were reportedly recognized by nearly half of the unique spike-specific TCRs. The 56-69-year group was small, and its depth increase did not reach significance, likely because of low power. Only six or seven AZD1222 recipients were SARS-CoV-2 seropositive at baseline, limiting conclusions about previously exposed vaccinees. The whole spike protein was spanned by vaccine-associated CD4 TCRs, and dominant responses were seen in regions 160-218 and 743-854. Participants were mostly white British, with more females than males. The authors suggested clonal diversity may have been underestimated.

The sample here was peripheral blood, taken on day 0 of MenACWY control vaccination. The receptor chain draws on TRBV19 and TRBJ1-1, and TRBD1 aligns with 7 junction nucleotides. This sequence originates from an adult in good health. The DNA reads TGTGCCAGTAGTACCGACAGGGACACTGAAGCTTTCTTT. Its amino acids are CASSTDRDTEAFF.